This is a list of T cell receptor beta chains from one sample in a study of blood T cell repertoires in COVID-19. Using immunoSEQ multiplex PCR, the repertoire was profiled, and TCRdb retains in-frame clones only, with some absent. Among about 180,000 clones, 70% to 90% were seen once, and the ten largest hold approximately 11%. Sequenced sample: peripheral blood. All receptors come from a human donor with active or convalescent COVID-19. The donor label of this sample is uncertain. Both conserved end residues are trimmed from each CDR3. D genes are given only for firm matches.

D: NA; V: TRBV19; CDR3: ASSSSQPQH
D: TRBD1; V: TRBV27; CDR3: ASSFRDRVLYEQY
D: TRBD1; V: TRBV7-9; CDR3: ASSPFGTANGNTIY
D: TRBD1; V: TRBV5-4; CDR3: ASSQRQGSYEQY
D: TRBD1; V: TRBV19; CDR3: ASNTGGRETQY
D: NA; V: TRBV28; CDR3: ASSPRRRTAQETQY
D: TRBD2; V: TRBV6-5; CDR3: ASSYSLAGIENEQF
D: NA; V: TRBV9; CDR3: ASSSGVNQETQY
D: NA; V: TRBV5-1; CDR3: ASSSGQPNTEAF
D: TRBD2; V: TRBV19; CDR3: ASSISGSADTQY
D: TRBD1; V: TRBV7-6; CDR3: ASSLGLSGQGNEKLF
D: NA; V: TRBV28; CDR3: ASSSPGLSNQPQH
D: NA; V: TRBV6-5; CDR3: ASSQSTGSNQPQH
D: NA; V: TRBV24-1; CDR3: ATSEMNAGNTDTQY
D: TRBD2; V: TRBV28; CDR3: ASSLLLGGETQY
D: TRBD2; V: TRBV23-1; CDR3: ASSQSGVAGKVVGSYEQY
D: TRBD1; V: TRBV6-2/TRBV6-3; CDR3: ASSYSTGGRT
D: NA; V: TRBV6-5; CDR3: ASFDTGTADTQY
D: TRBD2; V: TRBV6-2/TRBV6-3; CDR3: ASSYAGGPPEQY
D: NA; V: TRBV7-9; CDR3: ASSLGWDDSQRGNTIY
D: TRBD1; V: TRBV7-6; CDR3: ASSSSGTGVRETQY
D: TRBD1; V: TRBV5-4; CDR3: ASSLGRTGWDPPQH
D: TRBD2; V: TRBV5-4; CDR3: ASTGGTSAYNEQF
D: NA; V: TRBV19; CDR3: ASSIDRWGTNEKLF
D: NA; V: TRBV5-4; CDR3: ASSFGETQY
D: NA; V: TRBV12-1; CDR3: ASSFDRLRTSGDQPY
D: NA; V: TRBV6-2/TRBV6-3; CDR3: ASSRTRDEQY
D: TRBD2; V: TRBV6-9; CDR3: ASSWGLAGAPCSYNEQF
D: TRBD1; V: TRBV13; CDR3: ASSLAPHRGQANVLT
D: NA; V: TRBV19; CDR3: ASSIAGAYEQY
D: TRBD1; V: TRBV19; CDR3: ASKWDRNYGYT
D: NA; V: TRBV5-1; CDR3: ASSLGFKREFSQF
D: TRBD2; V: TRBV27; CDR3: ASSAWGSGGETQY
D: TRBD1; V: TRBV5-6; CDR3: ASSLARQGAYETQY
D: NA; V: TRBV2; CDR3: ASSDQGIQETQY
D: TRBD2; V: TRBV3-1/TRBV3-2; CDR3: ASSPTGEGQGYEQY
D: NA; V: TRBV16; CDR3: ASSQSRLSYEQY
D: NA; V: TRBV7-2; CDR3: ASSLYSEQF
D: NA; V: TRBV11-3; CDR3: ASSSAGEGKLF
D: NA; V: TRBV5-1; CDR3: ASSSRTYGTDTQY
D: NA; V: TRBV11-3; CDR3: ASSSGGEQY
D: NA; V: TRBV5-5; CDR3: ASSLGATGELF
D: TRBD2; V: TRBV15; CDR3: ATSSRTLTSGGETQY
D: TRBD2; V: TRBV6-4; CDR3: ASSAWTSSGNEQF
D: NA; V: TRBV2; CDR3: ASSGNFITDTQY
D: NA; V: TRBV9; CDR3: ASSVGGYSSYNSPLH
D: TRBD2; V: TRBV27; CDR3: ASSSLVAGGLQETQY
D: TRBD1; V: TRBV19; CDR3: ASRGATGGRGYT
D: TRBD2; V: TRBV5-4; CDR3: ASSLKLAGGTDTQY
D: TRBD2; V: TRBV19; CDR3: ASSIWGGTGELF
D: TRBD1; V: TRBV30; CDR3: AWETGGRGQPQH
D: TRBD1; V: TRBV14; CDR3: ASSQVPTGGT
D: NA; V: TRBV10-2; CDR3: ASSDLQTQY
D: TRBD1; V: TRBV6-2/TRBV6-3; CDR3: ASSYPLGQVSNQPQH
D: NA; V: TRBV5-4; CDR3: ASSLASQETQY
D: TRBD1; V: TRBV11-3; CDR3: ASSPGQTGNTIY
D: NA; V: TRBV6-5; CDR3: ASSYRLNYGYT
D: NA; V: TRBV5-1; CDR3: ASSTGRDGELF